This TCR beta chain was found in a study of T cell responses to AZD1222 COVID-19 vaccine. Libraries were prepared by immunoSEQ multiplex PCR; TCRdb keeps only in-frame clonotypes and omits some of them. The sample has around 90,000 clones, around nine tenths seen once. V lost 0 bases and J lost 4; bases outside the gene matches: 7. Germline V lookup: CDR1 SGHNT, CDR2 YENEEA. The CDR3 spans 17 residues. The sample was peripheral blood, taken on day 0 of MenACWY control vaccination. The J gene is TRBJ2-1, the V gene TRBV11-3; 9 bases are shared with TRBD2. This sequence was found in an adult in good health. The CDR3: CASSLETRSGGYNEQFF. The CDR3 DNA reads as TGTGCCAGCAGCTTAGAGACCCGGAGCGGGGGGTACAATGAGCAGTTCTTC.